Below, 27 T cell receptor beta chains from the same sample are listed, as sequenced in a study of cytomegalovirus exposure and HLA in healthy donors. It was with 60 Vbeta and 13 Jbeta primers that the PCR ran. Profiled with immunoSEQ multiplex PCR; TCRdb holds only in-frame clones, not every one. The repertoire holds over 150,000 clones, 80% to 90% seen once, with about 7% in the top ten. Sequenced: PBMCs. The receptors here all came from a woman in her thirties in good health and CMV-seropositive.

The chain employs TRBV9 and TRBJ1-2; 7 bases are a match to TRBD1. Germline V lookup: CDR1 SGDLS, CDR2 YYNGEE. This CDR3 has 14 residues. With V trimmed by 0 bases and J by 6 bases, 5 bases remained unmatched. CDR3 nucleotides: TGTGCCAGCAGCGTAGAGGACAGGTTTAATGGCTACACCTTC. This translates into CASSVEDRFNGYTF.

The chain links TRBV27 to TRBJ1-1; D might be TRBD1 (5 bases). CDR1 is MNHEY, CDR2 SMNVEV, per germline (reference sequence). The germline V and J ends were trimmed by 1 base and 7 bases, with 10 bases remaining between them. The CDR3 spans 13 residues. CDR3 in amino acids: CASSLFKGNEAFF. DNA of the CDR3: TGTGCCAGCAGTTTATTTAAGGGGAATGAAGCTTTCTTT.

The chain is built from TRBV7-9 and TRBJ1-4, with 10 bases aligning to TRBD1. V shed 5 bases, J shed 7 bases, and the junction held 13 bases outside the gene matches. Germline V CDR1 and CDR2: SEHNR, FQNEAQ (reference sequence). The CDR3 extends over 17 amino acids. The CDR3 coding sequence is TGTGCCAGCAGCCCCCGCATAGACAGGGGGCCAAGTGAAAAACTGTTTTTT. Protein product: CASSPRIDRGPSEKLFF.

The rearrangement links TRBV4-2 to TRBJ1-1; D uncertain. Germline V lookup: CDR1 LGHNA, CDR2 YNFKEQ. Trimming removed 0 bases at V and 6 bases at J, with 14 bases between. The CDR3 is 15 residues long. CDR3 sequence reads: CASSQDGHGRAEAFF. In DNA, the CDR3 is TGTGCCAGCAGCCAAGATGGGCACGGGAGGGCTGAAGCTTTCTTT.

This chain connects TRBV5-4 to TRBJ2-5; TRBD2 aligns across 7 bases. J lost 5 bases, V lost 0 bases, and 4 bases had no gene match. This CDR3 is built from 14 residues. In germline, CDR1 is SGHNT, CDR2 YYREEE (reference sequence). The CDR3 region has the DNA TGTGCCAGCAGCTTGGCCAAGGGAGGGGAGACCCAGTACTTC. Residues: CASSLAKGGETQYF.

The gene calls are TRBV4-2 and TRBJ1-1, with 10 bases fitting TRBD1. Germline V gene data show CDR1 as LGHNA and CDR2 as YNFKEQ. The junction had 15 bases not matched to a gene; V was cut back by 4 bases and J by 4 bases. The CDR3 sequence is 18 residues long. This CDR3 is CASSRRTGGRDLSTEAFF. CDR3 DNA sequence: TGTGCCAGCAGCCGACGGACAGGGGGACGCGATTTGAGCACTGAAGCTTTCTTT.

This rearrangement joins TRBV19 to TRBJ1-4, with 7 bases that match TRBD1. V was pared by 6 bases and J by 5 bases, with 9 bases of the junction left unmatched. Germline V lookup: CDR1 LNHDA, CDR2 SQIVND (reference sequence). This CDR3 spans 15 amino acids. In DNA, the CDR3 is TGTGCCAGTAGATTATCGACAGGGCGAAATGAAAAACTGTTTTTT. It is translated as CASRLSTGRNEKLFF.

A single count supports this clone. The rearrangement joins TRBV7-2 to TRBJ2-1; TRBD2 agrees at 12 bases. The CDR3 runs to 16 residues. Germline CDR1 SGHTA, CDR2 FQGNSA. The J segment lost 7 bases and the V segment lost 7 bases, leaving 11 bases of the junction unmatched. The CDR3 region is CASKPLAGGPGNEQFF. CDR3 DNA sequence: TGTGCCAGCAAGCCCCTAGCGGGGGGGCCGGGGAATGAGCAGTTCTTC.

The chain couples TRBV4-3 to TRBJ1-3; possibly TRBD1 for D (5 bases). From germline, CDR1 is LGHNA and CDR2 YSLEER. The length of the CDR3 is 17 residues. V lost 0 bases and J 2 bases, leaving 14 bases between the germline ends. This CDR3 reads CASSQDQMGGAGNTIYF. The DNA for the CDR3 is TGCGCCAGCAGCCAAGATCAGATGGGAGGGGCTGGAAACACCATATATTTT.

The chain links TRBV27 to TRBJ1-6; D is unresolved. CDR1 is MNHEY and CDR2 is SMNVEV in the germline V gene (reference sequence). V was trimmed by 5 bases and J by 0 bases, leaving 17 bases between them. The CDR3 is 18 amino acids. CDR3 sequence reads: CASSPTRYRSSYNSPLHF. For the CDR3, the DNA is TGTGCCAGCAGTCCAACACGATATAGGAGCTCCTATAATTCACCCCTCCACTTT.

V gene TRBV5-1 combines with J gene TRBJ1-4; 8 nucleotides agree with TRBD1. J gave up 7 bases and V 0 bases, and 5 bases lay outside the gene matches. The CDR3 is made up of 15 amino acids. Germline V gene lookup returns CDR1 SGHRS and CDR2 YFSETQ. CDR3 region: CASSLAGRGLEKLFF. As DNA, the CDR3 is TGCGCCAGCAGCTTGGCGGGCAGGGGGCTTGAAAAACTGTTTTTT.

The V and J genes are TRBV19 and TRBJ2-1; D may be TRBD2 (6 bases). V shed 11 bases and J shed 7 bases, with 21 bases lying between them. This CDR3 has 14 amino acids. The germline gives CDR1 LNHDA, CDR2 SQIVND (reference sequence). CDR3 amino acids: CASRRGLLVNEQFF. As DNA, the CDR3 is TGTGCCTCCAGAAGGGGACTTTTGGTTAATGAGCAGTTCTTC.

The V call is TRBV6-1, the J call TRBJ1-6, with TRBD1 identical over 8 bases. Trimming cost V 1 base and J 10 bases; bases outside gene matches: 6. Per germline, CDR1 MNHNS and CDR2 SASEGT. This CDR3 is built from 15 residues. The CDR3, as DNA: TGTGCCAGCAGTGAAGTACACAGGGGGAACTCACCCCTCCACTTT. Amino acids: CASSEVHRGNSPLHF.

The chain carries TRBV7-2 and TRBJ1-1, with 7 bases lining up with TRBD1. The J segment lost 0 bases and the V segment lost 3 bases, leaving 7 bases of the junction unmatched. The germline V gene has CDR1 SGHTA and CDR2 FQGNSA. The CDR3 runs 16 residues. CDR3 region: CASSFMAGGLNTEAFF. CDR3 nucleotide sequence: TGTGCCAGCAGCTTTATGGCAGGGGGTCTGAACACTGAAGCTTTCTTT.

This clone showed up just a few times. The rearrangement uses TRBV6-5 and TRBJ1-2, with 8 bases aligning to TRBD1. Trimming cost V 4 bases and J 4 bases; bases outside gene matches: 5. The CDR3 contains 14 residues. Germline CDR1 MNHEY, CDR2 SVGAGI. The CDR3 sequence: CASSLTGDVYGYTF. CDR3 in DNA: TGTGCCAGCAGTTTGACAGGGGATGTCTATGGCTACACCTTC.

The J gene is TRBJ2-7, the V gene TRBV5-1; 10 nucleotides match TRBD1. The CDR3 covers 14 residues. Germline CDR1 is SGHRS and CDR2 is YFSETQ. V trimming: 4 bases; J trimming: 6 bases; junction bases outside the gene matches: 7. CDR3 coding DNA: TGCGCCAGCAGCAGACGGACAGGGGGATCCGAGCAGTACTTC. This sequence encodes CASSRRTGGSEQYF.

This clone has a handful of counts. The chain is built from TRBV5-4 and TRBJ2-2; D unresolved. Trimming pared 4 bases from V and 3 bases from J, leaving 7 bases between. The CDR3 runs 13 residues. Looked up from germline, CDR1 is SGHNT and CDR2 is YYREEE (reference sequence). As DNA, the CDR3 is TGTGCCAGCAGCCTTCAGTACACCGGGGAGCTGTTTTTT. Encoded protein: CASSLQYTGELFF.

The J gene is TRBJ2-3, the V gene TRBV29-1, with no clear D. V lost 6 bases, J lost 0 bases, and 25 bases lay in between. The CDR3 loop spans 18 amino acids. Germline CDR1 and CDR2: SQVTM and ANQGSEA. The CDR3 region is CSVAKRGSSPSSTDTQYF. In nucleotides, the CDR3 is TGCAGCGTCGCGAAAAGAGGTTCGAGCCCTTCTAGCACAGATACGCAGTATTTT.

This clone was detected once. The CDR3, as DNA: TGTGCCAGCGAGAGGGGCGGGGAACCCGCGGAGCAAGAGACCCAGTACTTC. Amino acid sequence: CASERGGEPAEQETQYF. The chain links TRBV7-9 to TRBJ2-5, with a tentative D call TRBD2 (6 bases). CDR1 SEHNR and CDR2 FQNEAQ come from the germline V gene (reference sequence). The CDR3 contains 17 residues. V gave up 8 bases and J gave up 2 bases, with 24 bases separating them.

The genes are TRBV2 and TRBJ1-4; no clear D. Germline V lookup: CDR1 SNHLY, CDR2 FYNNEI. CDR3 length: 14 residues. The V end lost 6 bases, the J end lost 3 bases, and 11 bases lay between the germline ends. The DNA for the CDR3 is TGTGCCAGCAGGGAGAGAAGGTCTAATGAAAAACTGTTTTTT. It specifies CASRERRSNEKLFF.

V gene TRBV7-2 combines with J gene TRBJ1-2; 7 nucleotides agree with TRBD1. Germline V gives CDR1 SGHTA, CDR2 FQGNSA. This CDR3 comprises 15 residues. V gave up 0 bases and J gave up 2 bases; unmatched junction bases: 3. CDR3 sequence: CASSLADRVNYGYTF. CDR3 sequence (DNA): TGTGCCAGCAGCTTAGCCGACAGGGTGAACTATGGCTACACCTTC.

This chain joins TRBV19 and TRBJ1-6; 7 nucleotides align to TRBD1. J lost 7 bases, V lost 4 bases, and 4 bases had no gene match. The CDR3 has 14 amino acids. Germline CDR1 reads LNHDA; CDR2 reads SQIVND (reference sequence). This CDR3 is CASSKETGNSPLHF. Written as DNA, the CDR3 is TGTGCCAGTAGTAAGGAGACAGGGAATTCACCCCTCCACTTT.

This clone was observed a single time. The rearrangement links TRBV7-3 to TRBJ1-2; a weak D match, TRBD1 (6 bases). The CDR3 loop spans 13 amino acids. Trimming stripped 3 bases from V and 6 bases from J, with 11 bases between. Germline V gene sequence: CDR1 SGHTA, CDR2 FQGTGA. This CDR3 is CASSLRQGNGYTF. CDR3 sequence (DNA): TGTGCCAGCAGCTTGAGGCAGGGGAATGGCTACACCTTC.

J is TRBJ2-5 and V is TRBV5-1; TRBD2 might be the D (5 bases). This CDR3 has 16 amino acids. The V and J ends lost 0 bases and 8 bases respectively, with 20 bases between them. CDR1 is SGHRS, CDR2 YFSETQ, per germline. In nucleotides, the CDR3 is TGCGCCAGCAGCTTGGGGGAACTAGAGAACAAGAGAACCCAGTACTTC. Its translation: CASSLGELENKRTQYF.

This clone was counted a single time. This chain joins TRBV19 and TRBJ1-4, with D possibly matching TRBD1 (6 bases). Germline CDR1 and CDR2: LNHDA and SQIVND (reference sequence). There are 15 residues in the CDR3. Deletions cut 4 bases from V and 0 bases from J, with 9 bases between. The CDR3 spells CASSNPGATNEKLFF. The CDR3 bases are TGTGCCAGTAGTAACCCAGGGGCAACTAATGAAAAACTGTTTTTT.

The J gene is TRBJ1-3, the V gene TRBV9; 7 bases map to TRBD1. The CDR3 sequence is 17 residues long. From germline, CDR1 is SGDLS and CDR2 YYNGEE. V lost 3 bases and J lost 1; bases outside the gene matches: 10. The CDR3 region has the DNA TGTGCCAGCAGCGCGGGGACAGTTTATTTTTCTGGAAACACCATATATTTT. Translating it yields CASSAGTVYFSGNTIYF.

The chain is built from TRBV19 and TRBJ1-1; D might be TRBD1 (5 bases). CDR1 is LNHDA, CDR2 SQIVND, per germline (reference sequence). The CDR3 contains 13 residues. V was shortened by 4 bases and J by 4 bases, with 10 bases between the two germline ends. The CDR3 loop is CASSTGGSTEAFF. In DNA form, the CDR3 reads TGTGCCAGTAGTACGGGGGGGAGCACTGAAGCTTTCTTT. Together with reference TRBV19 and TRBJ1-1, the CDR3 gives the full variable domain: DGGITQSPKYLFRKEGQNVTLSCEQNLNHDAMYWYRQDPGQGLRLIYYSQIVNDFQKGDIAEGYSVSREKKESFPLTVTSAQKNPTAFYLCASSTGGSTEAFFGQGTRLTVV.